A single sample gave rise to the 19 T cell receptor beta chains below, sequenced in a study of T and B cells in COVID-19 patients (dated by TCRdb to the early 2020s). TRB repertoires were amplified using roughly 240-550 ng of genomic DNA isolated from blood. Sequenced on an Illumina MiSeq. Multiplex PCR with BIOMED2 TRB-A/B primer pools was used to amplify the TRB rearrangements. The public reads were reanalyzed by TCRdb: fastp trimming at Q25, MiXCR alignment, in-frame beta chains only. All rows with the same CDR3 protein become a single entry with the most common DNA and genes. Present in this sample are about 6,400 distinct CDR3 sequences, around 26% of which were seen just once. Jointly, the top ten make up 9% to 15% of the sample. What was sequenced was blood. The receptor set was obtained from a human donor with active COVID-19.

The V call is TRBV30, the J call TRBJ2-7; TRBD1 matches at 7 bases. Germline-derived CDR1 and CDR2 are GTSNPN and SVGIG (reference sequence). The length of the CDR3 is 12 residues. J was trimmed by 6 bases and V by 3 bases; bases with no gene match: 5. CDR3 in amino acids: CAWRGTEREQYF. The CDR3 region has the DNA TGTGCCTGGAGGGGGACAGAACGCGAGCAGTACTTC.

This clonotype was seen a few times. The chain couples TRBV20-1 to TRBJ2-2, with 8 bases matching TRBD1. J gave up 0 bases and V 2 bases, and 2 bases lay outside the gene matches. Germline V gives CDR1 DFQATT, CDR2 SNEGSKA (reference sequence). The CDR3 is 15 residues long. CDR3 amino acids: CSARLTGANTGELFF. Written as DNA, the CDR3 is TGCAGTGCTAGACTGACAGGGGCGAACACCGGGGAGCTGTTTTTT.

This clonotype is medium-sized by share. Here the CDR3 DNA reads TGTGCCTGGACCCAGGGGTTCACTGAAGCTTTCTTT. Its translation: CAWTQGFTEAFF. V is TRBV30 and J is TRBJ1-1, with a weak D call TRBD1 (6 bases). The germline CDR1 and CDR2 sequences are GTSNPN and SVGIG (reference sequence). Trimming cost V 4 bases and J 4 bases, with 10 bases left between them. The CDR3 is 12 amino acids.

The rearrangement uses TRBV7-2 and TRBJ2-2, with no clear D. Germline V CDR1 and CDR2: SGHTA, FQGNSA. The CDR3 is 14 residues long. With 2 bases removed from V and 2 bases from J, the gap between germline ends came to 6 bases. The CDR3: CASSLRRNTGELFF. In DNA, the CDR3 is TGTGCCAGCAGCTTAAGGAGAAACACCGGGGAGCTGTTTTTT. The variable domain in full, completed from reference TRBV7-2 and TRBJ2-2, reads GAGVSQSPSNKVTEKGKDVELRCDPISGHTALYWYRQSLGQGLEFLIYFQGNSAPDKSGLPSDRFSAERTGGSVSTLTIQRTQQEDSAVYLCASSLRRNTGELFFGEGSRLTVL.

V is TRBV12-3 or TRBV12-4 and J is TRBJ1-5; maybe TRBD1 (5 bases). The CDR3 sequence is 15 residues long. The V and J ends lost 5 bases and 7 bases respectively, with 18 bases between them. CDR3 DNA sequence: TGTGCCAGCAGTGGACACCCCCTCCGCGACCAGCCCCAGCATTTT. Encoded protein: CASSGHPLRDQPQHF.

This clonotype is classed as medium-sized. The chain couples TRBV12-3 or TRBV12-4 to TRBJ2-1; D remains ambiguous. The V and J ends lost 7 bases and 7 bases respectively, with 11 bases between them. This CDR3 is 12 amino acids long. The CDR3 DNA follows: TGTGCCAGCACCCCTTCCCGGAATGAGCAGTTCTTC. It specifies CASTPSRNEQFF.

The rearrangement joins TRBV19 to TRBJ1-1, with 7 bases lining up with TRBD1. The length of the CDR3 is 14 residues. Per the germline V gene, CDR1 is LNHDA and CDR2 is SQIVND (reference sequence). Trimming took 3 bases from V and 5 from J; bases not matched to a gene: 6. The CDR3 reads CASSIGGRGTEAFF. CDR3 nucleotide sequence: TGTGCCAGTAGTATCGGGGGCAGGGGGACTGAAGCTTTCTTT.

This clonotype qualifies as medium-sized. The gene calls are TRBV6-2 or TRBV6-3 and TRBJ2-2; D is possibly TRBD2 (5 bases). Trimming left V 2 bases short and J 5 bases short, with 15 bases between. The CDR3 sequence is 16 residues long. Germline-derived CDR1 and CDR2 are MNHEY and SVGEGT. CDR3 region: CASSYGEVRGTGELFF. The CDR3 nucleotides read TGTGCCAGCAGTTACGGAGAAGTCCGCGGGACCGGGGAGCTGTTTTTT.

V gene TRBV19 combines with J gene TRBJ2-3; 8 bases fit TRBD2. From germline, CDR1 is LNHDA and CDR2 SQIVND (reference sequence). There are 13 residues in the CDR3. J gave up 8 bases and V 4 bases, and 5 bases lay outside the gene matches. The CDR3 sequence is CASSSGGMSTQYF. The CDR3 DNA is TGTGCCAGTAGTAGCGGGGGGATGAGTACGCAGTATTTT.

This chain connects TRBV18 to TRBJ1-2; tentatively, D is TRBD1 (5 bases). The CDR3 is 13 residues long. Per germline, CDR1 KGHSH and CDR2 LQKENI. V was shortened by 2 bases and J by 7 bases, with 11 bases between the two germline ends. The chain's CDR3 is CASSPDRGLGYTF. DNA for the CDR3: TGTGCCAGCTCACCAGACCGGGGACTTGGCTACACCTTC.

Notes on this clonotype: Its ends do not fully match the called genes, so a read error is possible. This chain connects TRBV10-3 to TRBJ2-3, with D possibly being TRBD1 (6 bases). CDR3 length: 15 amino acids. CDR1 and CDR2 from the germline V gene are ENHRY and SYGVKD. This chain's CDR3 is CAISELAGVTDTQYF. CDR3 DNA sequence: TGTGCCATCAGCGAGTTGGCAGGGGTCACAGATACGCAGTATTTT.

This clonotype rates as medium-sized (0.01 to 0.1%). The chain combines TRBV5-6 with TRBJ1-2; 12 bases match TRBD1. V gave up 7 bases and J gave up 1 base; unmatched junction bases: 5. This CDR3 region has 15 residues. Germline lookup yields CDR1 SGHDT and CDR2 YYEEEE. In DNA, the CDR3 is TGTGCCAGCTTCCGGGACAGGGGGCGTAACTATGGCTACACCTTC. The encoded protein is CASFRDRGRNYGYTF.

By frequency in the sample, this clonotype is medium-sized. The chain is built from TRBV19 and TRBJ1-5; 9 bases match TRBD1. Germline CDR1 reads LNHDA; CDR2 reads SQIVND (reference sequence). The V gene end was trimmed by 4 bases and the J gene end by 4 bases; junction bases not matched to a gene: 2. CDR3 size: 14 residues. The CDR3, as DNA: TGTGCCAGTAGTACCGACAGGGGGAATCAGCCCCAGCATTTT. Protein: CASSTDRGNQPQHF. The entire variable domain, with the rest obtained from reference TRBV19 and TRBJ1-5, is as follows: DGGITQSPKYLFRKEGQNVTLSCEQNLNHDAMYWYRQDPGQGLRLIYYSQIVNDFQKGDIAEGYSVSREKKESFPLTVTSAQKNPTAFYLCASSTDRGNQPQHFGDGTRLSIL.

V is TRBV12-3 or TRBV12-4 and J is TRBJ1-5, with D possibly matching TRBD1 (5 bases). The CDR3 contains 12 residues. Deletions cut 6 bases from V and 9 bases from J, with 12 bases between. In DNA form, the CDR3 reads TGTGCCAGCAGGGCAGGCGGGGGGCCCCAGCATTTT. It is translated as CASRAGGGPQHF.

The chain combines TRBV6-2 or TRBV6-3 with TRBJ2-7; TRBD1 aligns across 7 bases. Germline V gives CDR1 MNHEY, CDR2 SVGEGT. The CDR3 totals 14 residues. Losses at the gene ends were 5 bases for V and 3 bases for J; bases not matched to a gene: 7. CDR3: CASSQQGPGYEQYF. For the CDR3, the DNA is TGTGCCAGCAGTCAACAGGGGCCAGGCTACGAGCAGTACTTC.

This clonotype was found a few times. The chain is built from TRBV7-9 and TRBJ2-3; D is possibly TRBD2 (6 bases). V was pared by 5 bases and J by 0 bases, with 12 bases between. Germline CDR1 and CDR2: SEHNR and FQNEAQ (reference sequence). This CDR3 spans 15 amino acids. The CDR3: CASSVGGTSTDTQYF. The DNA of the CDR3 is TGTGCCAGCAGCGTAGGCGGGACTAGCACAGATACGCAGTATTTT.

This clonotype showed up just a few times. This sequence joins TRBV7-2 and TRBJ2-7, with 7 bases lining up with TRBD1. CDR3 length: 14 residues. The junction had 7 bases not matched to a gene; V was cut back by 5 bases and J by 3 bases. Germline V gene sequence: CDR1 SGHTA, CDR2 FQGNSA. CDR3 in amino acids: CASSPGQGVYEQYF. As DNA, the CDR3 is TGTGCCAGCAGCCCGGGGCAGGGGGTCTACGAGCAGTACTTC.

The chain couples TRBV7-2 to TRBJ2-6; D is undetermined. The CDR3 covers 14 residues. Trimming took off 3 bases at V and 0 bases at J, with 3 bases between the two ends. Germline CDR1 reads SGHTA; CDR2 reads FQGNSA. CDR3 nucleotide sequence: TGTGCCAGCAGCTTTAGCTCTGGGGCCAACGTCCTGACTTTC. Residues: CASSFSSGANVLTF.

The V and J genes are TRBV7-6 and TRBJ1-3; D remains ambiguous. The V gene lost 6 bases and the J gene lost 0 bases, with 9 bases spanning the gap. In germline, CDR1 is SGHVS, CDR2 FNYEAQ. The CDR3 has 14 amino acids. The CDR3 reads CASSQRYSGNTIYF. CDR3 nucleotides: TGTGCCAGCAGTCAGAGATACTCTGGAAACACCATATATTTT.